This TCR beta chain was captured by sequencing in a study of metastatic and nonmetastatic thyroid tumors. General study results and limits: When malignant thyroid tumors were compared with benign nodules, TCR beta diversity was reportedly significantly higher in the malignant tumors. This held in both blood and tumor samples.

Deletions cut 4 bases from V and 3 bases from J, with 16 bases between. This CDR3 comprises 15 residues. Looked up from germline, CDR1 is MNHEY and CDR2 is SMNVEV (reference sequence). This clone was detected ten times or more. Its cognate antigen is unknown. Each patient went into thyroid surgery without having received any treatment. TCRdb reanalyzed the PCR reads via MiXCR. The repertoire holds about 43,000 clones, with about an eighth as singletons. Material for sequencing was blood. The receptor was isolated from a female donor with papillary thyroid cancer or a benign thyroid nodule (not recorded which). Some clones in this sample may be carry-over from other donors' samples. This chain connects TRBV27 to TRBJ2-7; D gene ambiguous. The CDR3 protein is CASSSAGIPFYEQYF. CDR3 DNA sequence: TGTGCCAGCAGTTCTGCTGGGATTCCTTTCTACGAGCAGTACTTC.